These 21 T cell receptor beta chains came from one sample sequenced in a study of Ad26.COV2.S vaccination and SARS-CoV-2 variants. Libraries were prepared by immunoSEQ multiplex PCR; TCRdb keeps only in-frame clonotypes and omits some of them. The data hold about 400,000 clones, with about 91% observed a single time. The sample's treatment: around 19 received Ad26.COV2.S at low or high dose, single or two shots; 5 received placebo; per-sample allocation not given. Specimens were obtained on day 63 following the first vaccine or placebo injection. The specimen was peripheral blood, collected in a trial of Ad26.COV2.S vaccine versus placebo. The receptors here all came from a person aged 18-65 years who received the Ad26.COV2.S COVID-19 vaccine or a placebo.

This clone was counted once. CDR3 in DNA: TGTGCCAGCAGTGAATGGGGGGTAAGGGAAAAACTGTTTTTT. It is translated as CASSEWGVREKLFF. The genes are TRBV6-1 and TRBJ1-4; D possibly corresponds to TRBD1 (5 bases). Germline loops: CDR1 MNHNS, CDR2 SASEGT. Trimming stripped 2 bases from V and 8 bases from J, with 12 bases between. The CDR3 has 14 amino acids.

This chain joins TRBV7-3 and TRBJ1-6; D is uncertain. CDR1 is SGHTA and CDR2 is FQGTGA in the germline V gene. The germline V and J ends were trimmed by 0 bases and 7 bases, with 7 bases remaining between them. The CDR3 is made up of 14 amino acids. CDR3 loop: CASSLTGSNSPLHF. CDR3 bases: TGTGCCAGCAGCTTAACGGGGTCCAATTCACCCCTCCACTTT.

The chain joins TRBV7-3 to TRBJ2-1, with a weak D call TRBD2 (6 bases). In germline, CDR1 is SGHTA, CDR2 FQGTGA. The germline V and J ends were trimmed by 5 bases and 6 bases, with 17 bases remaining between them. The CDR3 sequence is 15 residues long. CDR3 residues: CASSPSSEVFNEQFF. CDR3 in DNA: TGTGCCAGCAGCCCCTCTAGCGAAGTCTTCAATGAGCAGTTCTTC.

In this sample, this clone turned up a few times. The CDR3 here is CSVEDRVAGEQYF. CDR3 coding DNA: TGCAGCGTCGAGGACAGGGTGGCGGGCGAGCAGTACTTC. The V and J genes are TRBV29-1 and TRBJ2-7; 8 bases fit TRBD1. Germline values: CDR1 SQVTM, CDR2 ANQGSEA. The V segment lost 6 bases and the J segment 6 bases; nucleotides outside the gene matches: 10. The CDR3 sequence is 13 residues long.

This sequence joins TRBV7-9 and TRBJ1-4; TRBD1 aligns across 9 bases. The CDR3 is 16 residues long. After removal of 5 bases from V and 8 bases from J, the junction contained 12 bases not matched to a gene. CDR1 SEHNR and CDR2 FQNEAQ come from the germline V gene (reference sequence). The CDR3 sequence: CASSPPGQGVREKLFF. DNA for the CDR3: TGTGCCAGCAGCCCCCCGGGACAGGGTGTGCGGGAAAAACTGTTTTTT.

The gene calls are TRBV9 and TRBJ2-1, with D perhaps TRBD1 or TRBD2 (5 bases each). The length of the CDR3 is 15 residues. Germline loops: CDR1 SGDLS, CDR2 YYNGEE. The V and J ends lost 4 bases and 8 bases respectively, with 19 bases between them. CDR3 region: CASSPGAASNDEQFF. CDR3 sequence (DNA): TGTGCCAGCAGCCCCGGGGCGGCTAGCAACGATGAGCAGTTCTTC.

V and J are TRBV5-1 and TRBJ2-7; D perhaps matches TRBD1 (6 bases). The CDR3 is 14 residues long. V was pared by 2 bases and J by 6 bases, with 15 bases between. Germline CDR1 SGHRS, CDR2 YFSETQ. CDR3 region: CASSFTQGIVEQYF. CDR3 DNA: TGCGCCAGCAGCTTTACCCAGGGGATAGTCGAGCAGTACTTC.

The chain recombines TRBV5-1 with TRBJ2-7; tentatively, D is TRBD2 (6 bases). The germline V gene has CDR1 SGHRS and CDR2 YFSETQ. There are 16 residues in the CDR3. Between the trimmed V and J ends, which lost 4 bases and 2 bases, there was a span of 19 bases. The DNA for the CDR3 is TGCGCCAGCAGCCCAAGAGCGGGCGCCACTGCCTACGAGCAGTACTTC. It yields the protein CASSPRAGATAYEQYF.

This rearrangement joins TRBV6-5 to TRBJ1-2; D gene unclear. The germline V and J ends were trimmed by 0 bases and 7 bases, with 9 bases remaining between them. Germline CDR1 and CDR2: MNHEY and SVGAGI. This CDR3 spans 13 amino acids. The CDR3 DNA is TGTGCCAGCAGTTACTCGGGGTTCCGTGGCTACACCTTC. Protein: CASSYSGFRGYTF.

The rearrangement joins TRBV6-6 to TRBJ2-2; TRBD2 matches at 14 bases. This CDR3 spans 17 amino acids. Losses at the gene ends were 5 bases for V and 4 bases for J; bases not matched to a gene: 6. CDR1 is MNHNY and CDR2 is SVGAGI in the germline V gene (reference sequence). CDR3 residues: CASSPRLAGGATGELFF. The DNA for the CDR3 is TGTGCCAGCAGTCCTCGACTAGCGGGAGGGGCCACCGGGGAGCTGTTTTTT.

The chain is built from TRBV19 and TRBJ2-2; 7 bases line up with TRBD1. V gave up 4 bases and J gave up 4 bases; unmatched junction bases: 15. The CDR3 is 18 residues long. The germline CDR1 and CDR2 sequences are LNHDA and SQIVND (reference sequence). Written as DNA, the CDR3 is TGTGCCAGTAGTAACCCGACAGGGAAGGCCTCGAGCACCGGGGAGCTGTTTTTT. Amino acids: CASSNPTGKASSTGELFF.

J is TRBJ2-6 and V is TRBV11-3; D possibly corresponds to TRBD2 (5 bases). CDR3 length: 15 residues. V was trimmed by 5 bases and J by 3 bases, leaving 11 bases between them. The germline V gene has CDR1 SGHNT and CDR2 YENEEA. CDR3 nucleotide sequence: TGTGCCAGCAGCACCCTAGGGAGTGGGGCCAACGTCCTGACTTTC. This codes for CASSTLGSGANVLTF. Variable domain in full (rest from reference TRBV11-3 and TRBJ2-6): EAGVVQSPRYKIIEKKQPVAFWCNPISGHNTLYWYLQNLGQGPELLIRYENEEAVDDSQLPKDRFSAERLKGVDSTLKIQPAELGDSAVYLCASSTLGSGANVLTFGAGSRLTVL.

On this clone: A junction end diverges from the germline sequence, so it may reflect a read error. The chain links TRBV9 to TRBJ2-1; D perhaps matches TRBD2 (6 bases). The length of the CDR3 is 16 residues. The germline gives CDR1 SGDLS, CDR2 YYNGEE. The CDR3 DNA is TGTGCCAGCAGCGTAGAGGCCGCGGGACTCTACAGTGAGCAGTTCTTC. Amino acid sequence: CASSVEAAGLYSEQFF.

The chain combines TRBV5-1 with TRBJ1-4, with TRBD1 matching 9 bases. This CDR3 has 16 amino acids. Germline CDR1 is SGHRS and CDR2 is YFSETQ. The junction had 5 bases not matched to a gene; V was cut back by 2 bases and J by 3 bases. The CDR3 protein is CASSLTGGLANEKLFF. The CDR3 DNA is TGCGCCAGCAGCTTAACAGGGGGCTTGGCTAATGAAAAACTGTTTTTT.

The chain uses TRBV9 and TRBJ2-1, with 10 bases identical to TRBD2. V lost 4 bases and J lost 8; bases outside the gene matches: 18. Germline V gene lookup returns CDR1 SGDLS and CDR2 YYNGEE. This CDR3 region has 18 residues. The DNA for the CDR3 is TGTGCCAGCAGCCCCCGGGACGAGGGACTAGCGAGTGGATATGAGCAGTTCTTC. It codes for CASSPRDEGLASGYEQFF.

The chain links TRBV7-9 to TRBJ2-2; D ambiguous. V was pared by 3 bases and J by 4 bases, with 6 bases between. This CDR3 region has 13 residues. Germline V gene lookup returns CDR1 SEHNR and CDR2 FQNEAQ (reference sequence). The CDR3 protein is CASSFSSTGELFF. The CDR3 DNA reads TGTGCCAGCAGCTTTAGTAGCACCGGGGAGCTGTTTTTT.

The CDR3 sequence: CASSQPGPTQPQHF. The DNA of the CDR3 is TGTGCCAGCAGTCAACCGGGGCCTACCCAGCCCCAGCATTTT. This chain connects TRBV5-5 to TRBJ1-5, with D possibly matching TRBD1 (5 bases). CDR1 is SGHKS and CDR2 is YYEKEE in the germline V gene (reference sequence). V dropped 5 bases and J dropped 7 bases, with 16 bases sitting between them. The CDR3 runs to 14 residues.

J is TRBJ1-1 and V is TRBV5-1, with a possible D match to TRBD1 (5 bases). Germline CDR1 is SGHRS and CDR2 is YFSETQ. The CDR3 loop spans 15 amino acids. V was trimmed by 3 bases and J by 1 base, leaving 13 bases between them. CDR3 coding DNA: TGCGCCAGCAGCTGGGGCGGGGCAGGGAACACTGAAGCTTTCTTT. Its protein product is CASSWGGAGNTEAFF.

The table lists this clone with a count of one. The chain uses TRBV6-2 or TRBV6-3 and TRBJ2-1, with TRBD2 matching over 7 bases. Per the germline V gene, CDR1 is MNHEY and CDR2 is SVGEGT. The CDR3 has 12 residues. J was trimmed by 7 bases and V by 5 bases; bases with no gene match: 2. The CDR3 loop reads CASSTGLNEQFF. As DNA, the CDR3 is TGTGCCAGCAGTACGGGACTAAATGAGCAGTTCTTC.

This clone was observed once. V usage is TRBV11-3 and J usage is TRBJ2-7, with 9 bases lining up with TRBD1. V gave up 4 bases and J gave up 6 bases; unmatched junction bases: 7. In germline, CDR1 is SGHNT, CDR2 YENEEA. This CDR3 comprises 14 residues. The CDR3 region is CASSSYRGRSEQYF. CDR3 DNA: TGTGCCAGCAGCTCTTACAGGGGGCGATCCGAGCAGTACTTC.

The rearrangement uses TRBV7-8 and TRBJ1-5, with D unclear. Germline values: CDR1 SGHVS, CDR2 FQNEAQ. The V end lost 3 bases, the J end lost 0 bases, and 12 bases lay between the germline ends. This CDR3 has 16 amino acids. CDR3 coding DNA: TGTGCCAGCAGCTTTCGGAGAGACCTTAGCAATCAGCCCCAGCATTTT. This codes for CASSFRRDLSNQPQHF.